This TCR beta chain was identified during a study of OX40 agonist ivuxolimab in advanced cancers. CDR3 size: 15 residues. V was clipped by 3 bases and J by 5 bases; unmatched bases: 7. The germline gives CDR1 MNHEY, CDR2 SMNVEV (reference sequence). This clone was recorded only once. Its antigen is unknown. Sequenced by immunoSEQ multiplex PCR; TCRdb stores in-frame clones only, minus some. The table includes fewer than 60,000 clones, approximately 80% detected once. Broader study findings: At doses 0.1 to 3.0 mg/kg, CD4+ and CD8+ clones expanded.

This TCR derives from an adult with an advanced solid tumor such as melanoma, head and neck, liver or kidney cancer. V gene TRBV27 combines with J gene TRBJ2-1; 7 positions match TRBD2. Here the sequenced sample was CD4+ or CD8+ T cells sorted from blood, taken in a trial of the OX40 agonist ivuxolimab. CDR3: CASSFRSGLHNEQFF. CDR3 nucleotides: TGTGCCAGCAGTTTCCGTAGCGGGCTCCACAATGAGCAGTTCTTC.